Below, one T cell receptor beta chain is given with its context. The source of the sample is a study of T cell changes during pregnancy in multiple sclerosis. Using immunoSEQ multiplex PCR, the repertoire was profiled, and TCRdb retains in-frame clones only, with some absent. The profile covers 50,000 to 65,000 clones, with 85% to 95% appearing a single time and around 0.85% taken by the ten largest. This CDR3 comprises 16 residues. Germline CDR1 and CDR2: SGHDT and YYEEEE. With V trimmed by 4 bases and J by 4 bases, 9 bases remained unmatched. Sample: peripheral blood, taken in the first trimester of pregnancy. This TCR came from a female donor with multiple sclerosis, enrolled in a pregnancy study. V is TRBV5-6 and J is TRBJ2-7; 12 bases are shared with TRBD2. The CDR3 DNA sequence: TGTGCCAGCAGCCTCCTCCGACTAGCGGGGGTTTACGAGCAGTACTTC. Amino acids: CASSLLRLAGVYEQYF.